Each of the 22 T cell receptor beta chains below was sequenced from the same sample in a study of beta chain features in type 1 diabetes. Expressed TCRB transcripts were sequenced after all isolated RNA was converted to cDNA. Method: immunoSEQ multiplex PCR; TCRdb's copy keeps in-frame clones and lacks some. The sample includes about 360,000 clones, 10% to 15% of them seen just once. Material for sequencing was naive CD4+ T cells from blood. The receptors originated from a man between 18 and 35 years old in good health.

This clone has more than one count but fewer than ten. This same CDR3 is encoded by further DNA sequences in the sample. The V and J genes are TRBV5-1 and TRBJ2-5; D gene unclear. Between the trimmed V and J ends, which lost 0 bases and 4 bases, there was a span of 7 bases. The CDR3 extends over 13 amino acids. CDR1 SGHRS and CDR2 YFSETQ come from the germline V gene. The CDR3 reads CASSLAVRETQYF. CDR3 in DNA: TGCGCCAGCAGCTTGGCTGTGAGAGAGACCCAGTACTTC.

The V call is TRBV28, the J call TRBJ1-1; no definite D call. Between the trimmed V and J ends, which lost 5 bases and 1 base, there was a span of 14 bases. Looked up from germline, CDR1 is MDHEN and CDR2 is SYDVKM. The length of the CDR3 is 15 residues. CDR3: CASSVVGLQNTEAFF. Here the CDR3 DNA reads TGTGCCAGCAGTGTAGTAGGACTCCAGAACACTGAAGCTTTCTTT.

The chain uses TRBV4-2 and TRBJ2-3, with D perhaps matching TRBD2 (6 bases). This CDR3 has 14 amino acids. The V end was cut by 5 bases, the J end by 1 base, with 10 bases between. CDR1 is LGHNA and CDR2 is YNFKEQ in the germline V gene. CDR3 coding DNA: TGTGCCAGCAGCGGGCGGGATGGCACAGATACGCAGTATTTT. Amino acid sequence: CASSGRDGTDTQYF.

Only a few counts were recorded for this clone. The V call is TRBV7-2, the J call TRBJ2-4; D gene unclear. The CDR3 has 15 residues. Looked up from germline, CDR1 is SGHTA and CDR2 is FQGNSA. V was trimmed by 5 bases and J by 0 bases, leaving 11 bases between them. CDR3 sequence (DNA): TGTGCCAGCAGCCGCGATATATTAGCCAAAAACATTCAGTACTTC. The encoded protein is CASSRDILAKNIQYF.

This clone turned up a few times. V is TRBV4-3 and J is TRBJ2-2; D possibly corresponds to TRBD1 (5 bases). Germline values: CDR1 LGHNA, CDR2 YSLEER. The V gene lost 4 bases and the J gene lost 2 bases, with 11 bases spanning the gap. The CDR3 consists of 15 residues. The CDR3 sequence is CASSPRVLNTGELFF. The DNA of the CDR3 is TGCGCCAGCAGCCCCAGGGTTCTCAACACCGGGGAGCTGTTTTTT.

This clone was picked up a small number of times. CDR3 coding DNA: TGTGCCAGTAGTACTGGGACTAGCGGGTTTGAGCAGTTCTTC. This gives the protein CASSTGTSGFEQFF. The J gene is TRBJ2-1, the V gene TRBV19; 12 bases agree with TRBD2. With V trimmed by 4 bases and J by 9 bases, 4 bases remained unmatched. This CDR3 contains 14 residues. Germline V CDR1 and CDR2: LNHDA, SQIVND (reference sequence).

This clone was counted between two and nine times. The gene calls are TRBV28 and TRBJ1-5; 9 bases are a match to TRBD1. Trimming took 5 bases from V and 5 from J; bases not matched to a gene: 7. The CDR3 has 15 residues. Germline V lookup: CDR1 MDHEN, CDR2 SYDVKM. CDR3 DNA: TGTGCCAGCAGTGCACCGGGACAGGGCCATCAGCCCCAGCATTTT. Translated: CASSAPGQGHQPQHF.

This clone showed up just a few times. The CDR3, as DNA: TGTGCCAGCAGCTTAGATGGTACTAGCGGGCTTTTGGATGAGCAGTTCTTC. This translates into CASSLDGTSGLLDEQFF. The chain is built from TRBV7-2 and TRBJ2-1; TRBD2 agrees at 9 bases. V lost 1 base and J lost 8; bases outside the gene matches: 12. The CDR3 has 17 residues. Germline loops: CDR1 SGHTA, CDR2 FQGNSA.

This clone was seen only once. The chain uses TRBV4-3 and TRBJ2-7; a weak D match, TRBD1 (5 bases). The CDR3 extends over 14 amino acids. The V and J ends lost 2 bases and 0 bases respectively, with 8 bases between them. The V gene's germline CDR1 is LGHNA and CDR2 YSLEER. The CDR3 DNA reads TGCGCCAGCAGCCAAACCACAGGCTCCTACGAGCAGTACTTC. It codes for CASSQTTGSYEQYF.

The V gene is TRBV7-2, the J gene TRBJ2-7, with 9 nucleotides matching TRBD2. The V gene end was trimmed by 5 bases and the J gene end by 5 bases; junction bases not matched to a gene: 16. This CDR3 has 17 residues. Germline values: CDR1 SGHTA, CDR2 FQGNSA. DNA of the CDR3: TGTGCCAGCAGCCAGTTTCCCGGCGGGAGGGAGAGCCACGAGCAGTACTTC. Its protein is CASSQFPGGRESHEQYF.

This clone was found a few times. The chain links TRBV6-1 to TRBJ2-7, with a weak D call TRBD1 (6 bases). CDR3 length: 12 residues. V was pared by 10 bases and J by 0 bases, with 10 bases between. The V gene's germline CDR1 is MNHNS and CDR2 SASEGT. Here the CDR3 reads CATTTGSYEQYF. CDR3 nucleotides: TGTGCCACCACGACAGGCTCCTACGAGCAGTACTTC.

This clone was counted a few times. V is TRBV30 and J is TRBJ1-2; the D gene is possibly TRBD1 (6 bases). Germline V gene sequence: CDR1 GTSNPN, CDR2 SVGIG (reference sequence). The CDR3 has 14 residues. The germline V and J ends were trimmed by 0 bases and 4 bases, with 12 bases remaining between them. The CDR3: CAWSVAQGPYGYTF. In DNA form, the CDR3 reads TGTGCCTGGAGTGTAGCGCAGGGGCCCTATGGCTACACCTTC. Together with reference TRBV30 and TRBJ1-2, the CDR3 gives the full variable domain: SQTIHQWPATLVQPVGSPLSLECTVEGTSNPNLYWYRQAAGRGLQLLFYSVGIGQISSEVPQNLSASRPQDRQFILSSKKLLLSDSGFYLCAWSVAQGPYGYTFGSGTRLTVV.

This rearrangement joins TRBV9 to TRBJ2-1; 7 nucleotides align to TRBD2. Germline V lookup: CDR1 SGDLS, CDR2 YYNGEE. Losses at the gene ends were 3 bases for V and 5 bases for J; bases not matched to a gene: 11. There are 16 residues in the CDR3. This CDR3 is CASSGARASGHNEQFF. In DNA form, the CDR3 reads TGTGCCAGCAGCGGGGCTAGGGCTAGCGGCCACAATGAGCAGTTCTTC.

V usage is TRBV4-2 and J usage is TRBJ1-2, with D possibly matching TRBD1 (6 bases). The germline V gene has CDR1 LGHNA and CDR2 YNFKEQ. Trimming left V 4 bases short and J 0 bases short, with 12 bases between. CDR3 length: 15 residues. The CDR3: CASSRSRGSNYGYTF. The CDR3 coding sequence is TGTGCCAGCAGCCGTAGTAGGGGGTCTAACTATGGCTACACCTTC.

This clone was counted between two and nine times. The chain has TRBV9 and TRBJ2-2, with 14 bases lining up with TRBD2. The CDR3 consists of 16 residues. With V trimmed by 3 bases and J by 5 bases, 3 bases remained unmatched. Germline V CDR1 and CDR2: SGDLS, YYNGEE. CDR3 protein: CASSGGLAGGTGELFF. As DNA, the CDR3 is TGTGCCAGCAGCGGAGGACTAGCGGGGGGTACCGGGGAGCTGTTTTTT. The full variable domain, rest sourced from reference TRBV9 and TRBJ2-2, is DSGVTQTPKHLITATGQRVTLRCSPRSGDLSVYWYQQSLDQGLQFLIQYYNGEERAKGNILERFSAQQFPDLHSELNLSSLELGDSALYFCASSGGLAGGTGELFFGEGSRLTVL.

The J gene is TRBJ2-3, the V gene TRBV29-1; 9 nucleotides line up with TRBD1. Germline CDR1 SQVTM, CDR2 ANQGSEA. The CDR3 is 13 residues long. The trim removed 6 bases at V and 6 bases at J, leaving 7 bases unmatched. The CDR3 reads CSVDTGGADTQYF. CDR3 sequence (DNA): TGCAGCGTCGATACAGGGGGCGCGGATACGCAGTATTTT.

The chain employs TRBV2 and TRBJ2-7; tentative D call: TRBD2 (6 bases). CDR1 and CDR2 (germline): SNHLY, FYNNEI. The CDR3 totals 12 residues. Trimming cost V 6 bases and J 6 bases, with 12 bases left between them. CDR3 loop: CASRGTALEQYF. CDR3 nucleotides: TGTGCCAGCAGAGGGACTGCACTCGAGCAGTACTTC.

In DNA form, the CDR3 reads TGTGCCAGCAGTTTACCCTTCGGGTCCTCGAACACCGGGGAGCTGTTTTTT. It is translated as CASSLPFGSSNTGELFF. The chain couples TRBV28 to TRBJ2-2, with no clear D. From germline, CDR1 is MDHEN and CDR2 SYDVKM. Between the trimmed V and J ends, which lost 2 bases and 0 bases, there was a span of 13 bases. The CDR3 spans 17 residues.

This clone was seen a few times. The rearrangement joins TRBV19 to TRBJ2-5, with 10 bases lining up with TRBD2. The germline V gene has CDR1 LNHDA and CDR2 SQIVND (reference sequence). V lost 4 bases, J lost 2 bases, and 1 base stayed unmatched. The CDR3 loop spans 14 amino acids. The CDR3 region has the DNA TGTGCCAGTAGTAGGACTAGCGGTCAAGAGACCCAGTACTTC. Residues: CASSRTSGQETQYF.

The chain is built from TRBV19 and TRBJ2-1, with TRBD1 matching 10 bases. The V gene end was trimmed by 5 bases and the J gene end by 1 base; junction bases not matched to a gene: 5. CDR3 length equals 16 residues. Germline CDR1 LNHDA, CDR2 SQIVND (reference sequence). CDR3 bases: TGTGCCAGTAGTCTCCGGACAGGGGGTTCCTACAATGAGCAGTTCTTC. It yields the protein CASSLRTGGSYNEQFF.

The genes are TRBV5-1 and TRBJ1-1, with 8 nucleotides matching TRBD1. This CDR3 is 13 amino acids long. Germline V gives CDR1 SGHRS, CDR2 YFSETQ. The V segment lost 4 bases and the J segment 4 bases; nucleotides outside the gene matches: 3. Here the CDR3 DNA reads TGCGCCAGCAGCGATACAGGGGGCACTGAAGCTTTCTTT. Translation: CASSDTGGTEAFF.

This clone was seen more than once but under ten times. The chain couples TRBV6-6 to TRBJ2-7; maybe TRBD1 (6 bases). From germline, CDR1 is MNHNY and CDR2 SVGAGI (reference sequence). CDR3 length equals 12 residues. The ends were cut back, 8 bases at V and 5 bases at J, with 13 bases in the middle. Written as DNA, the CDR3 is TGTGCCAGCGGGACAAAGATCCACGAGCAGTACTTC. Translated, it gives CASGTKIHEQYF.